Listed below are T cell receptor beta chains from one sample, sequenced in a study of cytomegalovirus exposure and HLA in healthy donors. Assay used: immunoSEQ multiplex PCR; TCRdb lists only in-frame clones, some missing. Seen in this sample are some 89,000 clones; the ten most common clones hold 3% to 3.5%. The specimen sequenced was PBMCs. The receptors stem from a woman aged 30 to 39 in good health and CMV-seronegative. Each CDR3 is given with its conserved first and last residue. Fields, in order: V gene, J gene, CDR3 protein.

V: TRBV6-1
J: TRBJ2-5
CDR3: CASSETSGDQETQYF

V: TRBV30
J: TRBJ2-3
CDR3: CAWERLRGTDTQYF

V: TRBV5-3
J: TRBJ2-7
CDR3: CARSSAIRGVYEQYF

V: TRBV6-5
J: TRBJ2-7
CDR3: CASSYSAGTGKYEQYF

V: TRBV7-9
J: TRBJ1-2
CDR3: CASSPPVQGHGYTF

V: TRBV7-6
J: TRBJ1-3
CDR3: CASSLEAGSGNTIYF

V: TRBV13
J: TRBJ1-2
CDR3: CASSEHGGTYGYTF

V: TRBV9
J: TRBJ1-5
CDR3: CASSVGQFSNQPQHF

V: TRBV5-6
J: TRBJ1-1
CDR3: CASSLEGQGKRAFF

V: TRBV5-1
J: TRBJ2-7
CDR3: CASSLGQVAYEQYF

V: TRBV28
J: TRBJ2-6
CDR3: CASSRQGNSGANVLTF

V: TRBV6-1
J: TRBJ1-1
CDR3: CASSETAGGWTEAFF

V: TRBV13
J: TRBJ1-3
CDR3: CASSSQISGNTIYF

V: TRBV19
J: TRBJ2-3
CDR3: CASSMGHTDTQYF

V: TRBV6-5
J: TRBJ1-2
CDR3: CASMDRDNGYTF

V: TRBV5-4
J: TRBJ2-3
CDR3: CASSSLTAGGSTDTQYF

V: TRBV5-8
J: TRBJ2-3
CDR3: CASSFSGGFADTQYF

V: TRBV9
J: TRBJ2-7
CDR3: CASSVATTGTEQYF

V: TRBV5-1
J: TRBJ2-3
CDR3: CASSLGTSGADTQYF

V: TRBV19
J: TRBJ1-2
CDR3: CASSMRTGIYGYTF

V: TRBV6-6
J: TRBJ2-7
CDR3: CASSTFSGSSSYEQYF

V: TRBV9
J: TRBJ2-5
CDR3: CASSPLPGSVETQYF

V: TRBV7-3
J: TRBJ1-5
CDR3: CASSLGHQQPQHF

V: TRBV4-1
J: TRBJ2-2
CDR3: CASSLDRGQTGELFF

V: TRBV5-6
J: TRBJ2-2
CDR3: CASSPGTGSGNTGELFF

V: TRBV19
J: TRBJ1-3
CDR3: CASTHSGNTIYF

V: TRBV28
J: TRBJ2-7
CDR3: CASSLNPDTGAYEQYF

V: TRBV29-1
J: TRBJ2-3
CDR3: CSASGHTRTDTQYF

V: TRBV7-3
J: TRBJ2-2
CDR3: CASSPRDTNTGELFF

V: TRBV13
J: TRBJ2-7
CDR3: CASSLWREGLGEQYF

V: TRBV5-1
J: TRBJ2-7
CDR3: CASSLAYSNYEQYF

V: TRBV6-1
J: TRBJ1-5
CDR3: CASSDMGPSNQPQHF

V: TRBV28
J: TRBJ1-1
CDR3: CASRTDGGRNTEAFF

V: TRBV9
J: TRBJ2-1
CDR3: CASSSSHTGTGYNEQFF

V: TRBV30
J: TRBJ2-5
CDR3: CAWATGQGKTQYF

V: TRBV5-1
J: TRBJ1-1
CDR3: CASSKDRNTEAFF

V: TRBV5-1
J: TRBJ1-4
CDR3: CASSLDSFNEKLFF

V: TRBV19
J: TRBJ2-2
CDR3: CASSIRETGELFF

V: TRBV10-3
J: TRBJ2-7
CDR3: CAIGQGDYEQYF

V: TRBV9
J: TRBJ1-5
CDR3: CASSAEGFNQPQHF

V: TRBV29-1
J: TRBJ2-2
CDR3: CSVGPSGGTGELFF

V: TRBV7-9
J: TRBJ2-5
CDR3: CASSLVRRDETQYF

V: TRBV29-1
J: TRBJ2-5
CDR3: CSGGTSGGTQETQYF

V: TRBV11-3
J: TRBJ2-7
CDR3: CASSPGTGSGTYEQYF

V: TRBV6-6
J: TRBJ1-2
CDR3: CASSYSGGGGYTF